Below, 13 T cell receptor beta chains from the same sample are listed, as sequenced in a study of cytomegalovirus exposure and HLA in healthy donors. With 60 Vbeta and 13 Jbeta primers, the PCR was carried out. The data were produced by immunoSEQ multiplex PCR, yet TCRdb's version contains in-frame clones alone and is incomplete. The data hold about 150,000 clones, with around 80% observed a single time. The sequencing input was PBMCs. Source of these receptors: a man aged 30 to 45 in good health and CMV-seropositive.

J is TRBJ2-1 and V is TRBV19; D uncertain. Trimming removed 3 bases from V and 4 bases from J, with 7 bases in between. The CDR3 has 13 residues. CDR1 and CDR2 (germline): LNHDA, SQIVND (reference sequence). The CDR3 bases are TGTGCCAGTAGTATGGGCATATACAATGAGCAGTTCTTC. Amino acids: CASSMGIYNEQFF.

This clone was counted a few times. The genes are TRBV6-5 and TRBJ1-1; D is unresolved. The CDR3 is 13 amino acids. V gave up 8 bases and J gave up 4 bases, with 14 bases separating them. Germline V gene lookup returns CDR1 MNHEY and CDR2 SVGAGI. The CDR3 here is CASGPAVGTEAFF. The DNA for the CDR3 is TGTGCCAGCGGTCCAGCGGTCGGCACTGAAGCTTTCTTT.

The chain couples TRBV7-9 to TRBJ1-1; maybe TRBD1 (6 bases). CDR3 length equals 14 residues. With 3 bases removed from V and 5 bases from J, the gap between germline ends came to 13 bases. Germline V gives CDR1 SEHNR, CDR2 FQNEAQ (reference sequence). CDR3 coding DNA: TGTGCCAGCAGCTTCACAGGGTCGGAGACTGAAGCTTTCTTT. Its protein product is CASSFTGSETEAFF.

The chain uses TRBV11-2 and TRBJ2-7, with TRBD1 matching over 10 bases. The V segment lost 5 bases and the J segment 4 bases; nucleotides outside the gene matches: 11. Per germline, CDR1 SGHAT and CDR2 FQNNGV. The CDR3 has 16 residues. The CDR3: CASSAHPGQGLYEQYF. CDR3 nucleotide sequence: TGTGCCAGCAGCGCCCATCCGGGACAGGGGTTATACGAGCAGTACTTC.

The rearrangement uses TRBV2 and TRBJ1-6, with 7 bases fitting TRBD1. From germline, CDR1 is SNHLY and CDR2 FYNNEI. The junction had 4 bases not matched to a gene; V was cut back by 9 bases and J by 5 bases. This CDR3 region has 13 residues. CDR3 coding DNA: TGTGCCAGATCCGACAGGGATAATTCACCCCTCCACTTT. The encoded protein is CARSDRDNSPLHF.

The chain carries TRBV11-3 and TRBJ2-7, with 7 bases aligning to TRBD1. This CDR3 has 14 residues. V lost 5 bases, J lost 7 bases, and 11 bases stayed unmatched. Per the germline V gene, CDR1 is SGHNT and CDR2 is YENEEA. DNA for the CDR3: TGTGCCAGCAGCGTGGACAGGAAGCCCCTGGAGCAGTACTTC. Amino acids: CASSVDRKPLEQYF.

The chain couples TRBV7-8 to TRBJ2-5; a weak D match, TRBD1 (5 bases). The CDR3 spans 15 residues. Germline CDR1 is SGHVS and CDR2 is FQNEAQ. The V end was cut by 4 bases, the J end by 4 bases, with 16 bases between. The DNA of the CDR3 is TGTGCCAGCAGCTCTTTCGGCAGGGCCGGAGAGACCCAGTACTTC. Protein product: CASSSFGRAGETQYF.

The genes are TRBV10-1 and TRBJ2-3, with 9 bases that match TRBD2. From germline, CDR1 is WNHNN and CDR2 SYGVQD (reference sequence). This CDR3 is 14 amino acids long. V lost 7 bases to trimming and J lost 1 base; unmatched junction nucleotides: 3. The CDR3 loop is CASIAGGGTDTQYF. CDR3 coding DNA: TGCGCCAGCATTGCGGGAGGGGGCACAGATACGCAGTATTTT.

V usage is TRBV27 and J usage is TRBJ2-1, with D maybe TRBD1 (6 bases). Trimming shortened V by 1 base and J by 6 bases, and 13 bases separated the two germline ends. CDR3 size: 15 residues. CDR1 and CDR2 (germline): MNHEY, SMNVEV (reference sequence). The CDR3 nucleotides read TGTGCCAGCAGTTTATTGCGGACAGACCCCAATGAGCAGTTCTTC. Translated: CASSLLRTDPNEQFF.

The V and J genes are TRBV29-1 and TRBJ2-7; TRBD2 aligns across 7 bases. The J segment lost 2 bases and the V segment lost 5 bases, leaving 9 bases of the junction unmatched. The V gene's germline CDR1 is SQVTM and CDR2 ANQGSEA. The CDR3 has 14 residues. The DNA of the CDR3 is TGCAGCGTTAACGGGGGGAGTGGCGCCTACGAGCAGTACTTC. Protein: CSVNGGSGAYEQYF.

The chain carries TRBV4-1 and TRBJ1-4, with no clear D. The CDR3 covers 14 residues. Germline V gene sequence: CDR1 MGHRA, CDR2 YSYEKL. The V gene lost 1 base and the J gene lost 4 bases, with 7 bases spanning the gap. In DNA, the CDR3 is TGCGCCAGCAGCCAAGGAGGGTATAATGAAAAACTGTTTTTT. Protein sequence: CASSQGGYNEKLFF.

This chain links TRBV5-4 with TRBJ1-1, with TRBD1 matching over 10 bases. CDR1 and CDR2 (germline): SGHNT, YYREEE (reference sequence). The CDR3 length is 16 residues. Trimming removed 5 bases from V and 2 bases from J; junction bases left unmatched: 9. The CDR3 region has the DNA TGTGCCAGCAGAAAGACCGGGACAGGGGCCAACACTGAAGCTTTCTTT. Its protein product is CASRKTGTGANTEAFF.

The chain couples TRBV28 to TRBJ2-7; 10 nucleotides line up with TRBD1. Trimming removed 6 bases from V and 2 bases from J; junction bases left unmatched: 1. This CDR3 comprises 13 residues. Germline CDR1 is MDHEN and CDR2 is SYDVKM. In DNA form, the CDR3 reads TGTGCCAGCAGGACAGGGGGCGCCTACGAGCAGTACTTC. Amino acids: CASRTGGAYEQYF.